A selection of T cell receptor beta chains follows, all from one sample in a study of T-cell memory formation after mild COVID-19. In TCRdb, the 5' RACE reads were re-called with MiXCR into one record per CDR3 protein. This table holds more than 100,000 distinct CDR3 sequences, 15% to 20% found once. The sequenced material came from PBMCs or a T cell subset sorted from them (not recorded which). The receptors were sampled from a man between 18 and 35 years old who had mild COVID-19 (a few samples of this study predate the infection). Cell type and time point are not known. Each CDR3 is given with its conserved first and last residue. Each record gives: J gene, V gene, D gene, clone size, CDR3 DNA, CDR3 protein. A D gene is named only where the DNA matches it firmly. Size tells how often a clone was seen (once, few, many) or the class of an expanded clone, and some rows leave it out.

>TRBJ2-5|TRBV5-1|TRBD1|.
TGCGCCAGCAGCCCTGGGACAGGGGATTACGAGACCCAGTACTTC
CASSPGTGDYETQYF
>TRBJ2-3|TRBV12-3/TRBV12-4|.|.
TGTGCCAGCAGTTTTGAGGGTTCAGATACGCAGTATTTT
CASSFEGSDTQYF
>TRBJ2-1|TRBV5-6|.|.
TGTGCCAGCAGCTGGTCCCGAAGGGGTGAGCAGTTCTTC
CASSWSRRGEQFF
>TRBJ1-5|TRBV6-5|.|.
TGTGCCAGCAGAATCTCCAGGAATAGCAATCAGCCCCAGCATTTT
CASRISRNSNQPQHF
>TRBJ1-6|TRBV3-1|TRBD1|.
TGTGCCAGCAGCCAGTCGACAGGGTCTATGTCACCCCTCCACTTT
CASSQSTGSMSPLHF
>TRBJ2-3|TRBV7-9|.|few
TGTGCCAGCAGCTTAGTAGTCCCATCAGATACGCAGTATTTT
CASSLVVPSDTQYF
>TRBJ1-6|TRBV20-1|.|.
TGCAGTGCTAGAGCGTGGGGCGCGGGATCACCCCTCCACTTT
CSARAWGAGSPLHF
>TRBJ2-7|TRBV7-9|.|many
TGTGCCAGCAGCTTATCTACCTTATTGGGACAGCAGTACTTC
CASSLSTLLGQQYF
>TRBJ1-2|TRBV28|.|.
TGTGCCAGCAGTTTATGGACAAGGACACTGAACTATGGCTACACCTTC
CASSLWTRTLNYGYTF
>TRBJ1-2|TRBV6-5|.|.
TGTGCCAGCACCCCCCCCAGGGGCACCTACACCTTC
CASTPPRGTYTF
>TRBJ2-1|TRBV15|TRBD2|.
TGTGCCACCAGCAGGGCCCGGGGGGGGTCGGACAATGAGCAGTTCTTC
CATSRARGGSDNEQFF
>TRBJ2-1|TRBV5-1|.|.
TGCGCCAGCAGCTTGGGCGAAGCGGACAATGAGCAGTTCTTC
CASSLGEADNEQFF
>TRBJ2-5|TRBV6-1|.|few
TGTGCCAGCCTAATCGGCGGTGCAGGGCTGGAGACCCAGTACTTC
CASLIGGAGLETQYF
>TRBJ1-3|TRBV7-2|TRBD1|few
TGTGCCAGCAGCTTGACAGGGACCGGGGGAAACACCATATATTTT
CASSLTGTGGNTIYF
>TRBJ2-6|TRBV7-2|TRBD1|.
TGTGCCAGCAGGACAGGGGCCTCTGGGGCCAACGTCCTGACTTTC
CASRTGASGANVLTF
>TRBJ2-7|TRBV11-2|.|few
TGTGCCAGCAGCCCGCTAGGGGACACCCTCTTGGGGGAGCAGTACTTC
CASSPLGDTLLGEQYF
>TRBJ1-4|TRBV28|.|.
TGTGCCAGCAGTAAAGGCAGATGGGCCGAGGAAAAACTGTTTTTT
CASSKGRWAEEKLFF
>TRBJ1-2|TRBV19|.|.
TGTGCCAGTAGTATATCACCGACGGGGCGAAATGGCTACACCTTC
CASSISPTGRNGYTF
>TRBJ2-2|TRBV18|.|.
TGTGCCAGCTCACTCGTCAACACCGGGGAGCTGTTTTTT
CASSLVNTGELFF
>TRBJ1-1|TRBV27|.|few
TGTGCCAGCAGTTTAGTTGGGGGTTCGACTGAAGCTTTCTTT
CASSLVGGSTEAFF
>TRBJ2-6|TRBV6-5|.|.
TGTGCCAGCTCCCCTTACGTCCTGTCTGGGGCCAACGTCCTGACTTTC
CASSPYVLSGANVLTF
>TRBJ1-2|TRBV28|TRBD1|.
TGTGCCAGCAGTCCTGGATCAGGGGGGGGCTATGGCTACACCTTC
CASSPGSGGGYGYTF
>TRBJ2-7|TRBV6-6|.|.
TGTGCCAGCAGTAACGACGGGATCCACTACGAGCAGTACTTC
CASSNDGIHYEQYF
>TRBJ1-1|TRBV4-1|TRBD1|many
TGCGCCAGCAGCCCACGGCAGGGGGTACGTACCACGGAAATGAACACTGAAGCTTTCTTT
CASSPRQGVRTTEMNTEAFF
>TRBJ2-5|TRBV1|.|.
TGCACCAGCAGCCAAGATTTTCTCGGTAGCGGGGGGCGCGTCCACATCGAAGAGACCCAGTACTTC
CTSSQDFLGSGGRVHIEETQYF
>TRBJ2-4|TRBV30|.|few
TGTGCCTGGAGTGTCGGGGGAGCCAAAAACATTCAGTACTTC
CAWSVGGAKNIQYF
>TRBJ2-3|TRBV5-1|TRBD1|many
TGCGCCAGCAGCTTGCCCGGGACAGGGGGCGCAGATACGCAGTATTTT
CASSLPGTGGADTQYF
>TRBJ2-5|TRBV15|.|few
TGTGCCACCAGCAGAACAGGGAAAGAGACCCAGTACTTC
CATSRTGKETQYF
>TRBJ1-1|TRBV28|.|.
TGTGCCAGCAGTTTGGGGGGTACAGCTTTTGAAGCTTTCTTT
CASSLGGTAFEAFF
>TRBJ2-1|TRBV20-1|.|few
TGCAGTGCTAGAGTGGCTAGCAGGCCCTTGAATGAGCAGTTCTTC
CSARVASRPLNEQFF
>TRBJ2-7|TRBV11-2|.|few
TGTGCCAGCAGCCTTGGGGCAGGGCCCTCCTACGAGCAGTACTTC
CASSLGAGPSYEQYF
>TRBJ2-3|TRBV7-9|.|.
TGTGCCAGCAGCTTACTAGTTTCAACCCAAACAGATACGCAGTATTTT
CASSLLVSTQTDTQYF
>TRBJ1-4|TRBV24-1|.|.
TGTGCCACCAGTGAAGCACCAAACAGGTCAACTAATGAAAAACTGTTTTTT
CATSEAPNRSTNEKLFF
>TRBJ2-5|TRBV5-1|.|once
TGCGCCAGCAGCTGGGCGCTCCAAGAGACCCAGTACTTC
CASSWALQETQYF
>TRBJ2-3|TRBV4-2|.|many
TGTGCCAGCAGCCGGGGTTTAAGCACAGATACGCAGTATTTT
CASSRGLSTDTQYF
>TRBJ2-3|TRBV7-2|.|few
TGTGCCAGCAGCCGAGTCCGGAGCGGTACGCAGTATTTT
CASSRVRSGTQYF
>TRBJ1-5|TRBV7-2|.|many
TGTGCCAGCAGCACACAGGGAGTAAGCAATCAGCCCCAGCATTTT
CASSTQGVSNQPQHF
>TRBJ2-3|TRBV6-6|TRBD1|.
TGTGCCAGCAGACGAGGGACAGAGGACTTGCAGTATTTT
CASRRGTEDLQYF
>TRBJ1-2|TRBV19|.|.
TGTGCCAGTAGTTTCCCCGGGCTTGGTGACTATGGCTACACCTTC
CASSFPGLGDYGYTF
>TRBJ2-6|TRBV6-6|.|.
TGTGCCCACTCTGGGGCCAACGTCCTGACTTTC
CAHSGANVLTF
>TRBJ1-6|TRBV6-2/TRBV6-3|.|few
TGTGCCAGCAGTTCCACTCTGACAGGCTCCTTCTCACCCCTCCACTTT
CASSSTLTGSFSPLHF
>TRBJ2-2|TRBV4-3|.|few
TGCGCCAGCAGCCAAGAGACCCCGGTTAACACCGGGGAGCTGTTTTTT
CASSQETPVNTGELFF
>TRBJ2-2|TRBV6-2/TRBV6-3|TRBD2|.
TGTGCCAGCAGCCGACTAGCGGGGGCCTCTGTCCCGAACACCGGGGAGCTGTTTTTT
CASSRLAGASVPNTGELFF